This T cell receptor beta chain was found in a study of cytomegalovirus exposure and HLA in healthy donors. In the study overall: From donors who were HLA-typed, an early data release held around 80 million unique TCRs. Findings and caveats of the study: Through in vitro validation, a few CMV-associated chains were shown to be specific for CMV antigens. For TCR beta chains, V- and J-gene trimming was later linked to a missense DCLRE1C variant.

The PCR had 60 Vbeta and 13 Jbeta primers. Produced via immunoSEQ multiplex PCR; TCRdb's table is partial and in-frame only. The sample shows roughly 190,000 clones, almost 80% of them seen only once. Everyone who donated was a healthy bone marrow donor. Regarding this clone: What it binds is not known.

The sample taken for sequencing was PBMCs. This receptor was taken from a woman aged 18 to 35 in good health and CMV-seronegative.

In DNA form, the CDR3 reads TGTGCCAGCAGTGACGCGAGGACTAGCGTGAGAGAGCAGTTCTTC. It yields the protein CASSDARTSVREQFF. This chain connects TRBV2 to TRBJ2-1; 9 positions agree with TRBD2. V was clipped by 3 bases and J by 10 bases; unmatched bases: 10. The CDR3 has 15 residues. In germline, CDR1 is SNHLY, CDR2 FYNNEI. The whole variable domain, remainder taken from reference TRBV2 and TRBJ2-1, is EPEVTQTPSHQVTQMGQEVILRCVPISNHLYFYWYRQILGQKVEFLVSFYNNEISEKSEIFDDQFSVERPDGSNFTLKIRSTKLEDSAMYFCASSDARTSVREQFFGPGTRLTVL.